This TCR beta chain was captured in a study of kidney transplant recipient with SARS-CoV-2 infection. In the case of this clonotype: This may come from a read error, since a much larger clone is one base off.

TCRdb reprocessed the reads with MiXCR, giving one entry per CDR3 protein. The data hold fewer than 250,000 distinct CDR3 sequences, with 29% observed a single time. The CDR3 has 17 residues. Per germline, CDR1 SGHTA and CDR2 FQGTGA. V lost 5 bases and J lost 6; bases outside the gene matches: 16. The chain joins TRBV7-3 to TRBJ2-1; 7 bases fit TRBD2. This TCR was sampled from a male patient aged 30 to 40 who had COVID-19 and was a kidney transplant recipient. Some T cells may possibly be graft donor cells. Sequenced here: a blood sample, sampled at baseline and around day 120 from a kidney transplant recipient. CDR3 sequence (DNA): TGTGCCAGCAGCCAGATGTATGGCGGGAGCGGCAGCAATGAGCAGTTCTTC. Its translation: CASSQMYGGSGSNEQFF. The full variable domain, in which reference TRBV7-3 and TRBJ2-1 provide the parts outside the CDR3, is GAGVSQTPSNKVTEKGKYVELRCDPISGHTALYWYRQSLGQGPEFLIYFQGTGAADDSGLPNDRFFAVRPEGSVSTLKIQRTERGDSAVYLCASSQMYGGSGSNEQFFGPGTRLTVL.